Sequencing of this T cell receptor beta chain was carried out in a study of cytomegalovirus exposure and HLA in healthy donors. Study-level information: Clustering assigned around 77% of the roughly 370 genotyped donors to the Caucasian-associated ancestry cluster.

This CDR3 spans 11 amino acids. Germline CDR1 and CDR2: DFQATT and SNEGSKA (reference sequence). Trimming took 2 bases from V and 4 from J, leaving 6 bases between them. Vbeta (60) and Jbeta (13) primers were used in the PCR. Profiled with immunoSEQ multiplex PCR; TCRdb holds only in-frame clones, not every one. The sample yields approximately 180,000 clones, roughly 85% seen once. With regard to this clone: Its antigen is not identified.

Study-level points and caveats: HLA-A and HLA-B allele assignments for most subjects were reportedly predicted accurately using TCR beta sequences.

The V gene is TRBV20-1, the J gene TRBJ2-7; D uncertain. The sequence was collected from a woman in her late teens or twenties in good health and CMV-seronegative. What was sequenced was PBMCs. CDR3 residues: CSARPYYEQYF. The CDR3 coding sequence is TGCAGTGCTAGACCCTATTACGAGCAGTACTTC.